This is a list of T cell receptor beta chains from one sample in a study of shared clonotypes between healthy human individuals. Clones were sequenced by immunoSEQ multiplex PCR, and TCRdb holds only the in-frame ones, with some missing. Of 1,500,000 or so clones in the sample, roughly 96% were seen once. The sequenced sample was naive CD4+ T cells sorted from blood. Receptors were obtained from a man aged 25 to 45 in good health. CDR3s include the opening cysteine and the closing phenylalanine or tryptophan. Each record gives: clone size, V gene, D gene, J gene, CDR3 protein, CDR3 DNA. The D gene is left open where the match is weak. A clone size is listed for some rows: how often the clone was seen (once, few, many), or a class if it is expanded.

-	TRBV15	-	TRBJ2-7	CATSRPTSYEQYF	TGTGCCACCAGCAGACCTACTAGCTACGAGCAGTACTTC
-	TRBV9	TRBD1	TRBJ1-2	CASSVAEEWTGGISNYGYTF	TGTGCCAGCAGCGTAGCTGAGGAGTGGACAGGGGGAATTTCTAACTATGGCTACACCTTC
-	TRBV7-8	TRBD1	TRBJ1-4	CASSSGQGGEKLFF	TGTGCCAGCAGCTCGGGACAGGGAGGTGAAAAACTGTTTTTT
once	TRBV28	-	TRBJ1-5	CASSPSRGRGNQPQHF	TGTGCCAGCAGTCCCTCCCGGGGGCGGGGCAATCAGCCCCAGCATTTT
-	TRBV5-1	TRBD1	TRBJ2-5	CASSSGTGLETQYF	TGCGCCAGCAGCTCGGGGACAGGGTTGGAGACCCAGTACTTC
-	TRBV5-6	-	TRBJ2-7	CASSLYRGGYEQYF	TGTGCCAGCAGCTTGTATAGGGGAGGCTACGAGCAGTACTTC
-	TRBV28	-	TRBJ1-5	CASSFVGAGSNQPQHF	TGTGCCAGCAGTTTCGTGGGTGCAGGAAGCAATCAGCCCCAGCATTTT
-	TRBV10-1	TRBD2	TRBJ2-3	CASSESSSGADTQYF	TGCGCCAGCAGTGAGTCGTCTAGCGGAGCAGATACGCAGTATTTT
-	TRBV7-2	-	TRBJ2-2	CASSLAVASANTGELFF	TGTGCCAGCAGCTTGGCAGTAGCTAGCGCGAACACCGGGGAGCTGTTTTTT
-	TRBV5-1	TRBD1	TRBJ1-2	CASSLDAIGQGGYGYTF	TGCGCCAGCAGCTTGGATGCCATCGGACAGGGGGGCTATGGCTACACCTTC
-	TRBV21-1	-	TRBJ2-1	CASSKVKRASYNEQFF	TGTGCCAGCAGCAAAGTAAAGCGGGCCTCCTACAATGAGCAGTTCTTC
-	TRBV27	TRBD2	TRBJ2-7	CASSRTSGNYEQYF	TGTGCCAGCAGTCGGACTAGCGGGAATTACGAGCAGTACTTC
-	TRBV9	-	TRBJ2-1	CASSVGGGMAYNEQFF	TGTGCCAGCAGCGTAGGTGGCGGGATGGCCTACAATGAGCAGTTCTTC
-	TRBV18	-	TRBJ2-5	CASSPPGYVRETQYF	TGTGCCAGCTCACCACCTGGTTACGTGCGAGAGACCCAGTACTTC
-	TRBV2	-	TRBJ1-5	CASSWGPVNQPQHF	TGTGCCAGCAGTTGGGGGCCGGTGAATCAGCCCCAGCATTTT
-	TRBV7-2	-	TRBJ2-7	CASSLTVGSSYEQYF	TGTGCCAGCAGCTTAACGGTCGGGAGCTCCTACGAGCAGTACTTC
-	TRBV6-1	-	TRBJ2-2	CASSAAVVSTGELFF	TGTGCCAGCAGTGCCGCAGTCGTGAGCACCGGGGAGCTGTTTTTT
-	TRBV2	-	TRBJ2-7	CASNFVYEQYF	TGTGCCAGCAATTTCGTTTACGAGCAGTACTTC
-	TRBV28	TRBD2	TRBJ2-7	CASSRTSGYEQYF	TGTGCCAGCAGCCGGACTAGCGGCTACGAGCAGTACTTC
-	TRBV5-1	-	TRBJ2-7	CASTPSPDKIYEQYF	TGCGCCAGCACCCCTAGTCCAGACAAAATCTACGAGCAGTACTTC
-	TRBV7-2	-	TRBJ2-3	CASSAPPADTQYF	TGTGCCAGCAGCGCCCCCCCGGCAGATACGCAGTATTTT
-	TRBV19	TRBD1	TRBJ2-7	CASRNQDRGRYEQYF	TGTGCCAGTAGAAATCAAGACAGGGGCCGATACGAGCAGTACTTC
-	TRBV19	TRBD1	TRBJ2-1	CASTVRGLGSYNEQFF	TGTGCCAGTACTGTCAGGGGGCTGGGCTCCTACAATGAGCAGTTCTTC
-	TRBV9	TRBD2	TRBJ2-3	CASSPRSSGTGTDTQYF	TGTGCCAGCAGCCCCCGTTCTAGCGGGACGGGGACAGATACGCAGTATTTT
-	TRBV5-1	TRBD1	TRBJ2-5	CASSLSRLGTAQETQYF	TGCGCCAGCAGCTTGAGTAGGCTCGGGACAGCCCAAGAGACCCAGTACTTC
-	TRBV5-1	-	TRBJ2-7	CASSLEEQGVPYEQYF	TGCGCCAGCAGCTTGGAAGAACAGGGCGTACCCTACGAGCAGTACTTC
-	TRBV29-1	TRBD1	TRBJ2-1	CSVVGDRVDEQFF	TGCAGCGTTGTGGGGGACAGGGTCGATGAGCAGTTCTTC
once	TRBV2	-	TRBJ2-2	CASMENTGELFF	TGTGCCAGCATGGAGAACACCGGGGAGCTGTTTTTT
-	TRBV15	TRBD1	TRBJ2-7	CATKRDSSTYEQYF	TGTGCCACTAAAAGGGACAGTTCCACCTACGAGCAGTACTTC
-	TRBV18	TRBD1	TRBJ2-6	CASSPRGQAFSGANVLTF	TGTGCCAGCTCACCGCGGGGACAGGCTTTCTCTGGGGCCAACGTCCTGACTTTC
-	TRBV5-1	-	TRBJ2-1	CASSLIVSRRNNNEQFF	TGCGCCAGCAGCTTGATCGTCAGTCGGAGGAATAACAATGAGCAGTTCTTC
-	TRBV5-1	-	TRBJ1-4	CASSLGDSYGHEKLFF	TGCGCCAGCAGCTTGGGGGACTCATATGGCCATGAAAAACTGTTTTTT
-	TRBV5-1	TRBD2	TRBJ2-7	CASSPGLGVYEQYF	TGCGCCAGCAGCCCGGGACTAGGGGTCTACGAGCAGTACTTC
-	TRBV19	-	TRBJ2-3	CASKSGQYSTDTQYF	TGTGCCAGTAAATCGGGCCAGTATAGCACAGATACGCAGTATTTT
-	TRBV19	-	TRBJ2-1	CASTSMGEQPYNEQFF	TGTGCCAGTACCTCCATGGGGGAGCAACCTTACAATGAGCAGTTCTTC
-	TRBV28	TRBD1	TRBJ1-5	CASNEGAANQPQHF	TGTGCCAGCAATGAGGGGGCGGCCAATCAGCCCCAGCATTTT
-	TRBV6-6	-	TRBJ2-7	CASSPPRGNPYEQYF	TGTGCCAGTAGTCCCCCCCGCGGGAATCCCTACGAGCAGTACTTC
-	TRBV2	-	TRBJ2-3	CASRGSGTDTQYF	TGTGCCAGCAGAGGTTCGGGCACAGATACGCAGTATTTT
-	TRBV14	TRBD1	TRBJ1-1	CASSQVGTVGENTEAFF	TGTGCCAGCAGCCAAGTGGGGACAGTTGGCGAGAACACTGAAGCTTTCTTT
-	TRBV11-2	TRBD1	TRBJ2-7	CASSLADRVRYEQYF	TGTGCCAGCAGCTTAGCCGACAGGGTTCGGTACGAGCAGTACTTC
-	TRBV28	-	TRBJ1-5	CASSLGGRRSNQPQHF	TGTGCCAGCAGTTTAGGGGGGAGAAGGAGCAATCAGCCCCAGCATTTT
-	TRBV7-2	-	TRBJ2-6	CASSLYGSGANVLTF	TGTGCCAGCAGCTTATACGGGTCCGGGGCCAACGTCCTGACTTTC
-	TRBV5-5	TRBD2	TRBJ2-1	CASSLAPRSSGGNEQFF	TGTGCCAGCAGCTTGGCCCCCCGGTCTAGCGGAGGCAATGAGCAGTTCTTC
-	TRBV5-8	-	TRBJ2-7	CASSSRETASSYEQYF	TGTGCCAGCAGCTCCAGGGAGACGGCGAGCTCCTACGAGCAGTACTTC
-	TRBV5-4	-	TRBJ1-5	CASSIQGDNQPQHF	TGTGCCAGCAGCATCCAGGGTGACAATCAGCCCCAGCATTTT
-	TRBV5-4	-	TRBJ2-7	CASSSGTYEQYF	TGTGCCAGCAGTTCCGGTACCTACGAGCAGTACTTC
once	TRBV6-5	TRBD1	TRBJ1-5	CASSRTGWTNQPQHF	TGTGCCAGCAGTAGGACAGGGTGGACCAATCAGCCCCAGCATTTT
-	TRBV5-6	TRBD1	TRBJ2-5	CASSSLPLTGGWGTQYF	TGTGCCAGCAGCTCCCTTCCCTTGACAGGGGGCTGGGGGACCCAGTACTTC